The present T cell receptor (beta chain) was sequenced within a study of blood T cell repertoires in COVID-19 (dated by TCRdb to the early 2020s). For the study in its entirety: The collaborator samples originated in the United States, Italy and Spain and spanned the acute and convalescent phases of COVID-19. The material from the prospective study consisted of cDNA or gDNA derived from T cells, B-cell-depleted T cells, or PBMCs. Deeply sampled blood TCRbeta repertoires from subjects exposed to, actively infected with, or recovered from COVID-19 were included in the dataset. A freely available public database, intended as a resource for researchers studying the immune response to SARS-CoV-2, is where the repertoires were released. Samples were obtained from the ongoing ImmuneRACE study (first 160 participants) and from some 1,200 subjects provided by 6 global collaborators. Sample metadata almost always included a de-identified subject ID, COVID-19 status, age in years and sex. Where HLA class I and class II types were available, the types were taken from metadata supplied by the sample provider, not from assay-based typing. Overall study results and their limits: How much clinical and demographic metadata was included differed by source and by participant, and the metadata was provided uncurated.

The immunoSEQ Assay, a bias-controlled multiplex PCR, was used to amplify TCRbeta CDR3 regions from genomic DNA. In the source study's methods: Nucleated cell counts per sample were estimated from amplification of reference gene primers within the assay. To quantify the absolute abundance of each unique TCRbeta CDR3 rearrangement, sequence reads were collapsed and filtered. Productive Simpson clonality was computed per sample as the square root of Simpson's diversity index over productive rearrangements. TCRdb's version of the immuneACCESS table is confined to in-frame rearrangements and falls short of the full clone set. An unresolved V gene accounts for under half of the shortfall where checked; the remainder is of unknown origin. V, J and clone size are those of that table, while D and trimming were read from the DNA. The sample table shows under 500,000 clones, and around 89% are seen once. The ten largest make up roughly 4.3% of the sample.

Unmatched junction bases come to 4, with V trimmed by 4 bases and J by 2 bases. CDR1 and CDR2, looked up from the germline V gene, are SGDLS and YYNGEE. Including cysteine and phenylalanine, the CDR3 has 14 amino acids. The sequence is cut down to CDR3 DNA, 42 bases in frame from base 1. Collaborating institutions collected whole blood in K2EDTA tubes following their own protocols. Collaborator samples were shipped for TCRbeta analysis as frozen whole blood, isolated PBMCs, or DNA extracted from either sample type. Regarding this clone: Its antigen is unknown. There are no base qualities to consult, and no much larger clone falls within one base.

This receptor was identified in a woman in her 30s with acute or convalescent COVID-19. The chain is encoded by TRBV9 joined to TRBJ2-3, and 7 bases in between align with TRBD2. The sequenced sample was peripheral blood. The DNA sequence follows: TGTGCCAGCAGCCCGCGGGGGACCACAGATACGCAGTATTTT. Its amino acids are CASSPRGTTDTQYF.